This T cell receptor beta chain originates from a study of cytomegalovirus exposure and HLA in healthy donors (dated by TCRdb to 2016 to 2017). About the study as a whole: According to an earlier analysis of around 600 of the donors, about 179 million T cells yielded 90 million to 140 million unique TCR beta sequences and roughly 280 Gb of sequence data. HLA typing covered class I and class II loci at four-digit resolution. On average, roughly 250,000 unique TCR beta nucleotide sequences were sequenced per donor among some 430 genotyped donors of the cohort, with about 17% of those sequences being non-productive. The T cell repertoires of 666 subjects were profiled by immunosequencing and related to cytomegalovirus serostatus. Along with the roughly 700-subject first cohort, a separate validation cohort of around 120 different subjects was used. The genetic ancestry cluster associated with self-reported Caucasian donors included 81% of the approximately 400 genotyped donors. A later genetic analysis took genome-wide SNP genotypes for about three fifths of the roughly 700 donors and used that subset as a discovery cohort. The aim of the study was to test whether cataloging public T cell receptors could identify signatures of past pathogen exposure. Alongside the repertoire data, information on donor age, sex, ethnicity and CMV serostatus was compiled. Every repertoire in the discovery cohort had been generated on one and the same sequencing platform. A handful of DR-DQ haplotypes were treated as single units for association and clustering because of strong linkage in the cohort. The number of donors typed differed by locus, with 629-630 for A, B, C, DRB1 and DQB1, more than 500 for DQA1, 600 to 610 for DPA1, and around 460 for DPB1. A later analysis re-analyzed previously published TCR beta repertoires from 550 to 700 donors and added high-resolution HLA genotyping to study TCR occurrence patterns. In the later analysis, no new phenotypic data were used to find candidate immune exposures; instead, reliance was placed on TCR beta sequences and their occurrence across donors. The study combined high-throughput TCR immunosequencing, statistical association of individual TCRs with disease status, and machine learning to predict cytomegalovirus infection status. About 310 gigabases of sequencing data and approximately 85 million unique TCR sequences were included in an early release covering under 650 HLA-typed donors. An earlier analysis of roughly 580 of the donors used high-throughput TCR beta sequencing to judge whether each TCR beta V gene segment behaved as functional or pseudogenic.

In total, approximately 700 healthy bone marrow donors made up the cohort. At the time of sampling, all cohort members were nominally healthy, though unrecorded immune exposures were likely present. The donor tested CMV seropositive and was one of the 289 seropositive cohort members. Each donor provided a peripheral blood sample, and peripheral blood mononuclear cells were used for TCR beta sequencing. The Qiagen DNeasy Blood Extraction Kit was used to extract genomic DNA from the blood cell samples. Receptor amplification or capture employed the immunoSEQ multiplex PCR assay. For the multiplex PCR, a mixture combining 60 forward primers for TCR Vbeta segments and 13 reverse primers for TCR Jbeta segments was used. Amplification of the CDR3 region of rearranged TCR beta genes was performed with a multiplex PCR assay on genomic DNA. The Illumina HiSeq System was used to sequence the amplified TCR beta libraries as 87-base-pair reads. Regarding the original processing steps: In a later analysis, some 80 million unique TCR beta chains were counted across the 500 to 700 repertoires, and approximately 9.9 million of these chains were shared by at least two donors. A nearest-neighbor algorithm error-corrected the raw reads and collapsed the reads into unique sequences, merging closely related sequences to remove PCR and sequencing errors. CDR3 sequences were aligned to IMGT reference sequences to assign V, D and J gene segments. For a sequence to be retained, a match of at least six nucleotides to both a V gene segment and a J gene segment was required. Rearrangements were classified as productive when the CDR3 lacked stop codons and remained in frame with V and J, and all other rearrangements were classified as non-productive. CDR3 was defined according to IMGT convention as the region running from the second conserved V-encoded cysteine to the conserved J-encoded phenylalanine. In an earlier analysis of more than 550 of the donors, sequences lacking an unambiguous match to a single V gene segment were excluded. An earlier analysis of approximately 590 of the donors called V segments functional above 56.7% productive rearrangements and segregating when the between-donor standard deviation exceeded 5%. A statistical classification framework was built for diagnosing cytomegalovirus status from the catalog of TCR beta chain sequences. V and J gene assignment, in a later analysis, came from comparing TCR nucleotide sequences with IMGT/GENE-DB human TR gene sequences. A later analysis assigned CDR3 sequences and most-parsimonious VDJ recombination scenarios with the TCRdist pipeline. In a later analysis, each TCR beta chain was defined by its CDR3 amino acid sequence together with its V-gene family, and reads lacking a unique V-gene family were excluded. As a way to deal with suspected cross-contamination and a sequencing artifact, a later analysis dropped 500 to 700 nucleotide sequences that were highly shared and had low generation probability. A later analysis calculated a clonal expansion index for each public chain from normalized within-repertoire ranks of inferred template counts. Generation probabilities in a later analysis came from a VDJ recombination model fitted to out-of-frame rearrangements, and those results were checked against IGoR. In a later analysis, TCR-TCR, TCR-HLA and TCR-CMV co-occurrence was scored with hypergeometric tests, and a repertoire-size bias correction was applied to TCR pairs. False discovery rates were estimated in a later analysis by permuting HLA or CMV assignments 20 times. In a later analysis, co-occurring TCRs were grouped using DBSCAN, with TCRdist sequence similarity added in when clustering inside HLA-allele-positive subsets. Co-occurrence clustering excluded repertoires with fewer than 30,000 or more than 120,000 public chains, plus five with anomalous nucleotide sharing. What TCRdb holds here is the immuneACCESS table cut down to in-frame rearrangements. Part of the clones is not present; checked against another copy, under half of the missing clones reflect an unresolved V gene, and the others are unexplained. The V and J calls and clone size come from that table; D and trimming were worked out from the DNA. The table for this sample lists 150,000 to 200,000 clones; around 83% of them were counted only once. The ten largest clones represent roughly 4.3% of the sample.

Paper-wide results and their limitations: The authors suggested that the approach could potentially be extended to other disease states and immunological phenotypes. When HLA alleles, especially DR and DQ, strongly co-occurred, attributing TCR associations to individual alleles was difficult. In a later analysis, several top co-occurrence clusters were reported to appear linked to parvovirus B19, influenza, CMV and Epstein-Barr virus. Presence/absence analyses assumed roughly uniform sequencing depth across donors, an assumption that may not hold. Linkage disequilibrium might explain the correlated functional status among segregating V segments, but an unknown experimental factor could not be excluded. Most TCR sequences were seen in very few donors, while some public TCRs were found in many individuals. A further reported finding was that TCR beta sequences accurately predicted the HLA-A and HLA-B alleles for most subjects in the first cohort. In a later analysis, more than 15,000 TCR beta sequences were associated with specific HLA alleles at a false discovery rate of 0.05. In both the original and validation cohorts, the classifier was reported to diagnose cytomegalovirus status with high specificity and sensitivity. Because counts were too low, about 15 rarely observed V segments, including chromosome 9 orphons, were left out of the earlier analysis of 587 of the donors. In the study, roughly 160 TCR beta chains were listed as associated with cytomegalovirus. In this cohort, only TCR beta chains were sequenced, and detectable features were limited by the absence of alpha or paired-chain data. Three of the identified cytomegalovirus-associated TCR beta chains were confirmed in vitro to be specific for cytomegalovirus antigens. A later analysis found that TCR association rates varied across HLA loci, with DRB1 alleles showing the most associated TCRs and HLA-C alleles the fewest. Some IMGT-functional V segments, including TRBV6-2 and TRBV6-3, could not be distinguished by the 87-base-pair reads and were therefore excluded. V-gene and J-gene trimming of TCR beta chains was associated with a missense DCLRE1C variant in a later genetic analysis, and the association was replicated in an independent cohort. An earlier analysis of approximately 570 of the donors showed that most TCR beta V segments appeared in productive rearrangements either about 90% or about 30% of the time, which broadly matched IMGT annotations. In a later analysis, HLA-associated TCR beta chains were found to be more clonally expanded and to have lower generation probabilities than equally common non-associated chains. A cluster of highly shared sequence variants was judged likely to be a technical artifact of the sequencing pipeline. A later genetic analysis reported fewer N-insertions in productive TCRs among donors in an Asian-associated ancestry cluster than the approximately 700-donor mean. According to a later analysis, most CMV-associated TCR beta chains appeared to be HLA-restricted, and the HLA associations seemed to be driven largely by CMV exposure. HLA typing was unavailable for some donors at each locus, so association tests used only the typed subset. For the cohort, immune exposure information was limited to CMV serostatus.

This clone was picked up a small number of times. Its target antigen remains unknown. Base qualities are missing; no much larger clone stands one base away. CDR1 LGHNA and CDR2 YNFKEQ were looked up in the germline V gene. After removal of 1 base from V and 10 bases from J, the junction retains 8 bases not matched to a gene. From its cysteine to its phenylalanine, the CDR3 spans 15 amino acids. The read is trimmed to its CDR3 DNA, 45 bases read in frame from base 1. The rearranged chain carries TRBV4-2 and TRBJ2-1; the junction holds 9 bases that match TRBD1. Sequenced: PBMCs. The receptor's source is a man aged 45-65 years in good health and CMV-seropositive. CDR3 protein: CASSQGDREVWEQFF. DNA sequence: TGTGCCAGCAGCCAAGGGGACAGGGAGGTATGGGAGCAGTTCTTC.